This passage covers 17 T cell receptor beta chains from one sample sequenced in a study of blood T cells in healthy people across ages. A second PCR of roughly 7 to 11 cycles used a sample-barcoded 5' primer and a J-beta primer mix. MiXCR, run by TCRdb on the 5' RACE reads, gives a single entry per CDR3 protein. The table lists nearly 800,000 distinct CDR3 sequences, roughly three fifths of them singletons, with roughly 24% in the top ten. The sequenced sample was blood. The receptors originated from a middle-aged man in good health.

In the case of this clonotype: A clone one base away is much larger, so this may be a read error. The genes are TRBV29-1 and TRBJ2-1; tentatively, D is TRBD1 (5 bases). Deletions cut 8 bases from V and 4 bases from J, with 21 bases between. This CDR3 region has 15 residues. The germline CDR1 and CDR2 sequences are SQVTM and ANQGSEA. The CDR3 region has the DNA TGCAGCCTACTGGTACTTCAGGGTGTGTACAATGAGCAGTTCTTC. It yields the protein CSLLVLQGVYNEQFF.

The chain joins TRBV29-1 to TRBJ1-1; D is ambiguous. Germline assignment: CDR1 SQVTM and CDR2 ANQGSEA. Trimming left V 0 bases short and J 4 bases short, with 9 bases between. CDR3 size: 13 residues. CDR3 amino acids: CSVEDKGATEAFF. The CDR3 DNA is TGCAGCGTTGAAGACAAGGGAGCCACTGAAGCTTTCTTT.

This chain uses TRBV14 with TRBJ1-4; D is ambiguous. The CDR3 length is 15 residues. The V gene's germline CDR1 is SGHDN and CDR2 FVKESK. The V end was cut by 0 bases, the J end by 7 bases, with 12 bases between. The CDR3 loop is CASSQEVVHIEKLFF. CDR3 DNA: TGTGCCAGCAGCCAAGAGGTGGTTCACATTGAAAAACTGTTTTTT.

This clonotype was seen at least ten times. The V gene is TRBV10-3, the J gene TRBJ2-3; D tentatively fits TRBD1 or TRBD2 (7 bases each). Germline lookup yields CDR1 ENHRY and CDR2 SYGVKD. The CDR3 extends over 16 amino acids. V was trimmed by 6 bases and J by 4 bases, leaving 20 bases between them. CDR3 region: CAISPRQGAGSDTQYF. DNA for the CDR3: TGTGCCATCAGCCCCCGACAGGGAGCGGGGTCAGATACGCAGTATTTT.

This clonotype appeared once. The chain recombines TRBV3-1 with TRBJ2-5; the match to TRBD1 covers 7 bases. This CDR3 contains 14 residues. Trimming took 5 bases from V and 1 from J; bases not matched to a gene: 4. Germline lookup yields CDR1 LGHDT and CDR2 YNNKEL (reference sequence). The CDR3 reads CASSTWTGQETQYF. The CDR3 DNA sequence: TGTGCCAGCAGCACCTGGACAGGCCAAGAGACCCAGTACTTC.

This clonotype was picked up one time. The junction departs from the called germline gene at one end, perhaps through a read error. The V call is TRBV12-3 or TRBV12-4, the J call TRBJ2-5; D is perhaps TRBD1 (6 bases). The CDR3 is made up of 15 amino acids. The CDR3 here is CASSLETGSRETQYF. The CDR3 DNA sequence: TGTGCAAGCAGTTTAGAGACAGGCTCCCGGGAGACCCAGTACTTC.

This clonotype was seen more than once but under ten times. This chain connects TRBV20-1 to TRBJ2-7; D call uncertain. Germline V lookup: CDR1 DFQATT, CDR2 SNEGSKA (reference sequence). The CDR3 consists of 12 residues. The V end was cut by 6 bases, the J end by 0 bases, with 9 bases between. The CDR3 DNA sequence: TGCAGTGCAACCCAGAGCTCCTACGAGCAGTACTTC. Amino acid sequence: CSATQSSYEQYF.

The CDR3: CASSSGTLTYEQYF. The CDR3 DNA follows: TGTGCCAGCAGCTCCGGGACACTGACCTACGAGCAGTACTTC. V gene TRBV7-9 combines with J gene TRBJ2-7, with a tentative D call TRBD1 (6 bases). V shed 4 bases and J shed 2 bases, with 12 bases lying between them. This CDR3 is 14 amino acids long. The germline CDR1 and CDR2 sequences are SEHNR and FQNEAQ (reference sequence).

In the case of this clonotype: A junction end diverges from the germline sequence, so it may reflect a read error. The genes are TRBV7-6 and TRBJ2-7; the D gene is possibly TRBD2 (5 bases). CDR1 is SGHVS and CDR2 is FNYEAQ in the germline V gene. This CDR3 comprises 15 residues. The CDR3 loop is CAGSLAPGIPYEQYF. DNA for the CDR3: TGTGCCGGCAGCTTAGCGCCGGGGATCCCCTACGAGCAGTACTTC.

There are a few counts of this clonotype. The chain links TRBV4-3 to TRBJ2-5; 8 bases line up with TRBD2. The CDR3 extends over 17 amino acids. CDR1 and CDR2 (germline): LGHNA, YSLEER. V shed 2 bases, J shed 5 bases, and the junction held 13 bases outside the gene matches. CDR3 sequence: CASSQTPGLGGGETQYF. As DNA, the CDR3 is TGCGCCAGCAGCCAAACACCGGGACTAGGGGGAGGGGAGACCCAGTACTTC.

In its sample, this clonotype was seen a few times. The chain recombines TRBV6-1 with TRBJ2-1; 7 bases agree with TRBD2. This CDR3 comprises 15 residues. Germline V lookup: CDR1 MNHNS, CDR2 SASEGT. Trimming cost V 6 bases and J 5 bases; bases outside gene matches: 10. CDR3 residues: CASSPLAGVDNEQFF. CDR3 in DNA: TGTGCCAGCAGCCCTTTAGCGGGCGTCGACAATGAGCAGTTCTTC.

As to this clonotype: Germline and junction disagree at one end, which may indicate a read error. The gene calls are TRBV4-3 and TRBJ2-5; TRBD2 might be the D (7 bases). CDR3 length: 15 amino acids. Germline assignment: CDR1 LGHNA and CDR2 YSLEER. The CDR3 here is CASRQEGGGIETQYF. CDR3 nucleotide sequence: TGCGCCAGCAGGCAAGAAGGGGGAGGGATAGAGACCCAGTACTTC.

The chain is built from TRBV9 and TRBJ2-3, with D possibly matching TRBD2 (5 bases). Trimming left V 0 bases short and J 8 bases short, with 10 bases between. The CDR3 sequence is 13 residues long. The germline V gene has CDR1 SGDLS and CDR2 YYNGEE. The CDR3 sequence: CASSVVGVATQYF. CDR3 DNA: TGTGCCAGCAGCGTAGTCGGGGTGGCTACGCAGTATTTT.

The chain couples TRBV9 to TRBJ2-1, with 7 bases lining up with TRBD2. J was trimmed by 7 bases and V by 0 bases; bases with no gene match: 10. Germline assignment: CDR1 SGDLS and CDR2 YYNGEE. The length of the CDR3 is 16 residues. This CDR3 reads CASSVVGGDGGNEQFF. The CDR3 DNA is TGTGCCAGCAGCGTAGTAGGTGGGGACGGGGGGAATGAGCAGTTCTTC.

The rearrangement links TRBV20-1 to TRBJ2-5; 11 bases align to TRBD2. The ends lost 2 bases at V and 6 bases at J; junction bases unmatched: 8. The CDR3 loop spans 15 amino acids. CDR1 is DFQATT, CDR2 SNEGSKA, per germline (reference sequence). CDR3: CSARLSSGGLKTQYF. The DNA of the CDR3 is TGCAGTGCTAGACTATCTAGCGGGGGGTTAAAGACCCAGTACTTC.

The chain links TRBV10-3 to TRBJ1-2; weak D call: TRBD1 (6 bases). Germline lookup yields CDR1 ENHRY and CDR2 SYGVKD. V was shortened by 6 bases and J by 6 bases, with 17 bases between the two germline ends. The CDR3 runs to 14 residues. CDR3 sequence reads: CAISLGGALDGYTF. CDR3 in DNA: TGTGCCATCAGCCTCGGGGGGGCTTTGGATGGCTACACCTTC.

This chain links TRBV14 with TRBJ2-7, with D possibly matching TRBD1 (5 bases). Trimming removed 0 bases from V and 3 bases from J, with 6 bases in between. The CDR3 length is 13 residues. The germline V gene encodes CDR1 SGHDN and CDR2 FVKESK. The CDR3 DNA sequence: TGTGCCAGCAGCCAAGAAGACAGCTACGAGCAGTACTTC. This sequence encodes CASSQEDSYEQYF.